The 13 T cell receptor beta chains given below trace back to one sample, sequenced in a study of blood T cell repertoires in COVID-19. The assay was immunoSEQ multiplex PCR, and TCRdb's table has in-frame clones only and misses some. The table lists 60,000 to 85,000 clones, nearly 90% of them singletons. The sequenced material came from peripheral blood. The receptors were gathered from a woman aged 50 to 60 with COVID-19, enrolled during active disease.

The chain recombines TRBV28 with TRBJ1-4, with D possibly being TRBD1 (5 bases). The germline CDR1 and CDR2 sequences are MDHEN and SYDVKM. The CDR3 is 14 amino acids. Trimming removed 2 bases at V and 9 bases at J, with 13 bases between. The CDR3 sequence: CASSLQGIRKKLFF. CDR3 in DNA: TGTGCCAGCAGTTTACAGGGTATAAGGAAAAAACTGTTTTTT.

V usage is TRBV2 and J usage is TRBJ2-5, with 7 bases fitting TRBD1. CDR3 length equals 16 residues. CDR1 and CDR2 from the germline V gene are SNHLY and FYNNEI. Losses at the gene ends were 5 bases for V and 5 bases for J; bases not matched to a gene: 14. The CDR3 nucleotides are TGTGCCAGCAGTCCGAGTAACAGAGGGGGCCGGGAGACCCAGTACTTC. It translates to CASSPSNRGGRETQYF.

The table lists this clone with a few counts. The chain combines TRBV5-5 with TRBJ2-3, with 9 bases matching TRBD2. The length of the CDR3 is 16 residues. The germline V gene encodes CDR1 SGHKS and CDR2 YYEKEE (reference sequence). V shed 3 bases and J 1 base; nucleotides not matched to a gene: 6. CDR3 residues: CASSSPIAGGTDTQYF. The CDR3 coding sequence is TGTGCCAGCAGCTCCCCTATAGCGGGAGGCACAGATACGCAGTATTTT.

The chain has TRBV2 and TRBJ1-2; 7 nucleotides agree with TRBD1. V lost 9 bases, J lost 8 bases, and 9 bases stayed unmatched. Germline V gene sequence: CDR1 SNHLY, CDR2 FYNNEI. The CDR3 is 12 amino acids. The CDR3 region is CARETGRGGYTF. CDR3 bases: TGTGCCAGAGAGACAGGGCGAGGAGGCTACACCTTC.

The J gene is TRBJ2-7, the V gene TRBV6-5, with D possibly TRBD2 on 5 matching bases. The V end was cut by 6 bases, the J end by 3 bases, with 9 bases between. The germline gives CDR1 MNHEY, CDR2 SVGAGI. The CDR3 totals 12 residues. The chain's CDR3 is CASRDFNYEQYF. CDR3 bases: TGTGCCAGCAGGGACTTCAACTACGAGCAGTACTTC.

The chain combines TRBV2 with TRBJ2-2, with TRBD1 as a possible D gene (6 bases). The CDR3 covers 13 residues. CDR1 and CDR2 from the germline V gene are SNHLY and FYNNEI. V was cut by 5 bases and J by 7 bases, with 11 bases left in between. CDR3 sequence: CASSTQGIGELFF. CDR3 bases: TGTGCCAGCAGTACCCAGGGGATCGGGGAGCTGTTTTTT.

The rearrangement links TRBV28 to TRBJ2-3, with TRBD2 as a possible D gene (7 bases). Trimming shortened V by 5 bases and J by 4 bases, and 28 bases separated the two germline ends. Germline CDR1 is MDHEN and CDR2 is SYDVKM. CDR3 length equals 19 residues. This CDR3 is CASSPHRVRTRGLPDTQYF. The CDR3 DNA reads as TGTGCCAGCAGTCCCCACAGGGTCCGGACTAGAGGTCTTCCAGATACGCAGTATTTT. The full variable domain, rest sourced from reference TRBV28 and TRBJ2-3, is DVKVTQSSRYLVKRTGEKVFLECVQDMDHENMFWYRQDPGLGLRLIYFSYDVKMKEKGDIPEGYSVSREKKERFSLILESASTNQTSMYLCASSPHRVRTRGLPDTQYFGPGTRLTVL.

The genes are TRBV28 and TRBJ1-1; D is possibly TRBD1 (6 bases). The CDR3 sequence is 14 residues long. Per the germline V gene, CDR1 is MDHEN and CDR2 is SYDVKM. Trimming stripped 5 bases from V and 1 base from J, with 11 bases between. CDR3: CASSIEQGNTEAFF. DNA of the CDR3: TGTGCCAGCAGTATAGAACAGGGGAACACTGAAGCTTTCTTT.

V and J are TRBV2 and TRBJ2-1, with a weak D call TRBD2 (6 bases). The CDR3 is 14 amino acids. V lost 6 bases, J lost 7 bases, and 16 bases lay in between. Germline V CDR1 and CDR2: SNHLY, FYNNEI. In nucleotides, the CDR3 is TGTGCCAGCAGGGGCTTGACTAGTGCAAATGAGCAGTTCTTC. It translates to CASRGLTSANEQFF.

The CDR3 DNA reads TGTGCCAGCAGCACGCAGGGGTCTGGAAACACCATATATTTT. This encodes CASSTQGSGNTIYF. The J gene is TRBJ1-3, the V gene TRBV9; TRBD1 might be the D (6 bases). V was shortened by 4 bases and J by 1 base, with 9 bases between the two germline ends. This CDR3 spans 14 amino acids. Germline lookup yields CDR1 SGDLS and CDR2 YYNGEE.

A single count supports this clone. V and J are TRBV7-9 and TRBJ1-6; 8 bases line up with TRBD1. CDR3 length: 16 residues. V shed 4 bases, J shed 8 bases, and the junction held 10 bases outside the gene matches. Germline CDR1 SEHNR, CDR2 FQNEAQ (reference sequence). The CDR3 reads CASSWGTGSRDSPLHF. CDR3 coding DNA: TGTGCCAGCAGCTGGGGGACAGGTTCAAGGGATTCACCCCTCCACTTT.

The CDR3 is CASSPTSGSDEQYF. The CDR3 nucleotides are TGTGCCAGCAGCCCGACTAGCGGGAGCGACGAGCAGTACTTC. The rearrangement links TRBV7-3 to TRBJ2-7; 12 nucleotides line up with TRBD2. Germline V gene lookup returns CDR1 SGHTA and CDR2 FQGTGA. The ends lost 5 bases at V and 5 bases at J; junction bases unmatched: 4. The CDR3 spans 14 residues.

The J gene is TRBJ1-1, the V gene TRBV28, with unresolved D. Germline lookup yields CDR1 MDHEN and CDR2 SYDVKM. CDR3 length: 15 amino acids. V lost 6 bases, J lost 6 bases, and 20 bases lay in between. Here the CDR3 reads CASRTSGGVSAEAFF. Here the CDR3 DNA reads TGTGCCAGCAGAACGTCGGGCGGGGTGTCAGCTGAAGCTTTCTTT.